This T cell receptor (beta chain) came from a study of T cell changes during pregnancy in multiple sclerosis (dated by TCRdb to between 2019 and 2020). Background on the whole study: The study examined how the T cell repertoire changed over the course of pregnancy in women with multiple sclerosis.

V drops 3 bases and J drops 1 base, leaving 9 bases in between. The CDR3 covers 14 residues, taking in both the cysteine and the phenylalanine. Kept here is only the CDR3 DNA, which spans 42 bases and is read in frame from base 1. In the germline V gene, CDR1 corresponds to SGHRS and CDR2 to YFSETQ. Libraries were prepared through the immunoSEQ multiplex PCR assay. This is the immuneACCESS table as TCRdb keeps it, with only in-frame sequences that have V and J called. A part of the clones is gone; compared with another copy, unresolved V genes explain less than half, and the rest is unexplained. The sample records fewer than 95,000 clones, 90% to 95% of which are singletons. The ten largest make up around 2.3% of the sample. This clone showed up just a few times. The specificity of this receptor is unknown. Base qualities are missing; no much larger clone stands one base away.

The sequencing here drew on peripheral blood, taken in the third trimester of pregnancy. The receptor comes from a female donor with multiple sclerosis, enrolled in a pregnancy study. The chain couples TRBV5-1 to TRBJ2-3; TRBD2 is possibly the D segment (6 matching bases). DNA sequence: TGCGCCAGCAGCTCCTGGAGGGGCACAGATACGCAGTATTTT. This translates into CASSSWRGTDTQYF.